The TCR beta chain described here comes from a study of blood T cell repertoires in COVID-19. Authors' methods: For nucleated cells, counts were estimated from reference gene primer amplification. The data were produced by immunoSEQ multiplex PCR, yet TCRdb's version contains in-frame clones alone and is incomplete. For V, J and clone size, that table is used; D and trimming come from the DNA. The sample has about 270,000 clones; around 84% are singletons. Germline CDR1 reads SGHDT; CDR2 reads YYEEEE. V dropped 0 bases and J dropped 2 bases, with 5 bases sitting between them. This CDR3 spans 14 amino acids. Seattle enrolled patients during active infection and tracked them longitudinally.

The sample comprised peripheral blood. The chain links TRBV5-6 to TRBJ2-2; D is unresolved. The TCR comes from a human donor with COVID-19, enrolled during active disease. The donor label of this sample is uncertain. The CDR3: CASSLELNTGELFF. As DNA, the CDR3 is TGTGCCAGCAGCTTGGAGCTAAACACCGGGGAGCTGTTTTTT.